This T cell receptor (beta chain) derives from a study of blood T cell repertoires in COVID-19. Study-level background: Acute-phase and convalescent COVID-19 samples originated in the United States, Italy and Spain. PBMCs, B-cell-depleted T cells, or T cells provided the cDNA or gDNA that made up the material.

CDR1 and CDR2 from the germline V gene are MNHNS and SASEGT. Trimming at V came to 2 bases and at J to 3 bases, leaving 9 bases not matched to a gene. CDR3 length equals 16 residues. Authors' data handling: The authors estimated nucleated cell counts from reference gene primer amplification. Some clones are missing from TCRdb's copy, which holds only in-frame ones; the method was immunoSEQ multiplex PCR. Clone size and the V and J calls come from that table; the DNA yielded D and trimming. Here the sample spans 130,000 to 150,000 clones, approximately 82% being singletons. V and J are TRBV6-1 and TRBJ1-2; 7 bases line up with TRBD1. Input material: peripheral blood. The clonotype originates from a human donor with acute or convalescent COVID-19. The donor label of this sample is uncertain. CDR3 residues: CASSEWLGQSYYGYTF. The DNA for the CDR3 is TGTGCCAGCAGTGAATGGTTGGGACAGAGCTACTATGGCTACACCTTC.